A selection of T cell receptor beta chains follows, all from one sample in a study of shared clonotypes between healthy human individuals. Here immunoSEQ multiplex PCR was the method, and the copy in TCRdb shows in-frame clones only, minus some. The repertoire consists of around 980,000 clones, with 75% to 85% occurring once and the leading ten covering roughly 0.55%. Sequencing was carried out using memory CD4+ T cells from PBMCs. The receptors originated from a man between 18 and 35 years old in good health. Some clones in this sample may be carry-over from other donors' samples. The CDR3 runs from the conserved cysteine through the conserved F or W. The D gene is left open where the match is weak. The size of a clone is reported for some rows only, either as once, few or many, or as a class for expanded clones.

d_call: TRBD2; v_call: TRBV5-1; clone_size: -; j_call: TRBJ2-7; cdr3_nt: TGCGCCAGCAGCTTGACGGGAGGAGATAGCGAGCAGTACTTC; cdr3_aa: CASSLTGGDSEQYF
d_call: -; v_call: TRBV6-4; clone_size: -; j_call: TRBJ1-2; cdr3_nt: TGTGCCAGCAGGAAGGGTTACATGGCAGGGGGCTACACCTTC; cdr3_aa: CASRKGYMAGGYTF
d_call: -; v_call: TRBV13; clone_size: few; j_call: TRBJ1-4; cdr3_nt: TGTGCCAGCAGCACCCCACCGAAGAATGAAAAACTGTTTTTT; cdr3_aa: CASSTPPKNEKLFF
d_call: TRBD1; v_call: TRBV25-1; clone_size: -; j_call: TRBJ1-1; cdr3_nt: TGTGCCAGCAGTGGGACAGGGCAGGAGAAGAACACTGAAGCTTTCTTT; cdr3_aa: CASSGTGQEKNTEAFF
d_call: TRBD1; v_call: TRBV5-1; clone_size: -; j_call: TRBJ2-7; cdr3_nt: TGCGCCAGCAGCTTGGGACAGGGGCTGTTCGAGCAGTACTTC; cdr3_aa: CASSLGQGLFEQYF
d_call: -; v_call: TRBV5-1; clone_size: -; j_call: TRBJ1-2; cdr3_nt: TGCGCCAGCAGCTTGGCCTTCGGGGGCGACTATGGCTACACCTTC; cdr3_aa: CASSLAFGGDYGYTF
d_call: -; v_call: TRBV30; clone_size: few; j_call: TRBJ2-1; cdr3_nt: TGTGCCTGGAGAAGAGGTACGCACAATGAGCAGTTCTTC; cdr3_aa: CAWRRGTHNEQFF
d_call: -; v_call: TRBV5-5; clone_size: few; j_call: TRBJ1-4; cdr3_nt: TGTGCCAGCAGCTTGGGGGCGTCCTCAGGGGAAAAACTGTTTTTT; cdr3_aa: CASSLGASSGEKLFF
d_call: -; v_call: TRBV14; clone_size: -; j_call: TRBJ1-1; cdr3_nt: TGTGCCAGCAGCCTCGGGATACAGACTGAAGCTTTCTTT; cdr3_aa: CASSLGIQTEAFF
d_call: -; v_call: TRBV11-1; clone_size: once; j_call: TRBJ1-5; cdr3_nt: TGTGCCAGCAGCTTATTTCGGGGCGACCAGCCCCAGCATTTT; cdr3_aa: CASSLFRGDQPQHF
d_call: -; v_call: TRBV28; clone_size: -; j_call: TRBJ2-2; cdr3_nt: TGTGCCAGCAGTTCCAAGGGAATTCCGAACACCGGGGAGCTGTTTTTT; cdr3_aa: CASSSKGIPNTGELFF
d_call: -; v_call: TRBV7-2; clone_size: -; j_call: TRBJ1-2; cdr3_nt: TGTGCCAGCAGGCCGGACGGCCCTTGGGGCTACACCTTC; cdr3_aa: CASRPDGPWGYTF
d_call: TRBD1; v_call: TRBV5-5; clone_size: once; j_call: TRBJ1-4; cdr3_nt: TGTGCCAGCAGCTTTAGACCTGGACAGGTTCCGGAAAAACTGTTTTTT; cdr3_aa: CASSFRPGQVPEKLFF
d_call: TRBD1; v_call: TRBV28; clone_size: -; j_call: TRBJ1-2; cdr3_nt: TGTGCCAGCAGTTTAAGTCCGACAGGGAACTATGGCTACACCTTC; cdr3_aa: CASSLSPTGNYGYTF
d_call: -; v_call: TRBV7-9; clone_size: few; j_call: TRBJ1-2; cdr3_nt: TGTGCCAGCAGCTTATCTTACCCCACGTATGGCTACACCTTC; cdr3_aa: CASSLSYPTYGYTF
d_call: TRBD1; v_call: TRBV4-3; clone_size: -; j_call: TRBJ1-2; cdr3_nt: TGCGCCAGCAGCCGAAGACAGGGGCGAGGCTACACCTTC; cdr3_aa: CASSRRQGRGYTF
d_call: -; v_call: TRBV1; clone_size: -; j_call: TRBJ2-3; cdr3_nt: TGCACCGTTGTTTGGGCGCGGTACACAGATACGCAGTATTTT; cdr3_aa: CTVVWARYTDTQYF
d_call: -; v_call: TRBV19; clone_size: -; j_call: TRBJ2-2; cdr3_nt: TGTGCCAGTAGTACCGGGACCCATAACACCGGGGAGCTGTTTTTT; cdr3_aa: CASSTGTHNTGELFF
d_call: -; v_call: TRBV5-1; clone_size: -; j_call: TRBJ2-7; cdr3_nt: TGCGCCAGCAGTCCCCCCCACGGGGACGAGCAGTACTTC; cdr3_aa: CASSPPHGDEQYF
d_call: -; v_call: TRBV14; clone_size: -; j_call: TRBJ2-1; cdr3_nt: TGTGCCAGCAGCCATCCGGGTCGCTCCGGTGAGCAGTTCTTC; cdr3_aa: CASSHPGRSGEQFF
d_call: -; v_call: TRBV18; clone_size: -; j_call: TRBJ1-1; cdr3_nt: TGTGCCAGCTCACCGGTTCCACACCCGAACACTGAAGCTTTCTTT; cdr3_aa: CASSPVPHPNTEAFF
d_call: TRBD1; v_call: TRBV19; clone_size: -; j_call: TRBJ2-7; cdr3_nt: TGTGCCAGTAGGGGACAGGGGTCCGCCGAGCAGTACTTC; cdr3_aa: CASRGQGSAEQYF
d_call: -; v_call: TRBV5-1; clone_size: -; j_call: TRBJ2-3; cdr3_nt: TGCGCCAGCAGCTTGGGGGCCCCAAATACGCAGTATTTT; cdr3_aa: CASSLGAPNTQYF
d_call: TRBD1; v_call: TRBV28; clone_size: -; j_call: TRBJ1-1; cdr3_nt: TGTGCCAGCAGTTTATATCCTAAGGGGGCGGGTGAAGCTTTCTTT; cdr3_aa: CASSLYPKGAGEAFF
d_call: TRBD2; v_call: TRBV6-1; clone_size: -; j_call: TRBJ2-7; cdr3_nt: TGTGCCAGCAGTGAAGAATCTAGCGGGAGCAACTCCTACGAGCAGTACTTC; cdr3_aa: CASSEESSGSNSYEQYF
d_call: TRBD2; v_call: TRBV6-1; clone_size: -; j_call: TRBJ2-1; cdr3_nt: TGTGCCAGCAGTGTTCCGGGACTAGCGGGAGTAAGGCACTCCTACAATGAGCAGTTCTTC; cdr3_aa: CASSVPGLAGVRHSYNEQFF
d_call: -; v_call: TRBV7-7; clone_size: once; j_call: TRBJ2-1; cdr3_nt: TGTGCCAGCAGCTTACAGACTAATGAGCAGTTCTTC; cdr3_aa: CASSLQTNEQFF
d_call: -; v_call: TRBV15; clone_size: -; j_call: TRBJ2-2; cdr3_nt: TGTGCCACCAGCAGAGGATGGGACTTCGGACAGAAGAACACCGGGGAGCTGTTTTTT; cdr3_aa: CATSRGWDFGQKNTGELFF
d_call: TRBD1; v_call: TRBV2; clone_size: -; j_call: TRBJ2-7; cdr3_nt: TGTGCCAGCAGTGCGGGACAGGGAGGCTACGAGCAGTACTTC; cdr3_aa: CASSAGQGGYEQYF
d_call: -; v_call: TRBV29-1; clone_size: -; j_call: TRBJ2-3; cdr3_nt: TGCAGCGTTGAAGTGGGGAGATCTAGCACAGATACGCAGTATTTT; cdr3_aa: CSVEVGRSSTDTQYF
d_call: TRBD1; v_call: TRBV7-8; clone_size: -; j_call: TRBJ1-1; cdr3_nt: TGTGCCAGCAGCAACGACAGGGGACGGAACACTGAAGCTTTCTTT; cdr3_aa: CASSNDRGRNTEAFF
d_call: -; v_call: TRBV19; clone_size: -; j_call: TRBJ1-3; cdr3_nt: TGTGCCAGTAGTGGACTGCACTCTGGAAACACCATATATTTT; cdr3_aa: CASSGLHSGNTIYF
d_call: TRBD1; v_call: TRBV11-2; clone_size: -; j_call: TRBJ1-5; cdr3_nt: TGTGCCAGCAGCTTGGACAGGGGAGTAGGTCAGCCCCAGCATTTT; cdr3_aa: CASSLDRGVGQPQHF
d_call: -; v_call: TRBV7-2; clone_size: -; j_call: TRBJ2-1; cdr3_nt: TGTGCCAGCAGCACCCAAACAGGGAGAATGAGCGATGAGCAGTTCTTC; cdr3_aa: CASSTQTGRMSDEQFF
d_call: -; v_call: TRBV6-6; clone_size: -; j_call: TRBJ2-2; cdr3_nt: TGTGCCACCGAAGGACAGCCGAACACCGGGGAGCTGTTTTTT; cdr3_aa: CATEGQPNTGELFF
d_call: -; v_call: TRBV18; clone_size: -; j_call: TRBJ1-4; cdr3_nt: TGTGCCAGCTCACCATTCTCTCAGTCATCCGGGGGCTTGAACGAAAAACTGTTTTTT; cdr3_aa: CASSPFSQSSGGLNEKLFF
d_call: TRBD2; v_call: TRBV6-1; clone_size: once; j_call: TRBJ2-4; cdr3_nt: TGTGCCAGCAGTGTGTCTAGCGGGAGCAAAAACATTCAGTACTTC; cdr3_aa: CASSVSSGSKNIQYF
d_call: -; v_call: TRBV15; clone_size: -; j_call: TRBJ2-2; cdr3_nt: TGTGCCACCGGGCCACAAAACACCGGGGAGCTGTTTTTT; cdr3_aa: CATGPQNTGELFF
d_call: -; v_call: TRBV28; clone_size: -; j_call: TRBJ1-1; cdr3_nt: TGTGCCAGCAGTTTAGGTTCGACACCTAACACTGAAGCTTTCTTT; cdr3_aa: CASSLGSTPNTEAFF
d_call: -; v_call: TRBV10-2; clone_size: -; j_call: TRBJ2-1; cdr3_nt: TGCGCCAGCGTGGGGTCGTTGGGTAATGAGCAGTTCTTC; cdr3_aa: CASVGSLGNEQFF
d_call: TRBD1; v_call: TRBV6-5; clone_size: -; j_call: TRBJ1-4; cdr3_nt: TGTGCCAGCAGTTACTCGACAGGGAGTGGTGAAAAACTGTTTTTT; cdr3_aa: CASSYSTGSGEKLFF
d_call: -; v_call: TRBV4-3; clone_size: few; j_call: TRBJ1-1; cdr3_nt: TGCGCCAGCAGCCTAAATGGCCAGACAGAAGCTTTCTTT; cdr3_aa: CASSLNGQTEAFF
d_call: -; v_call: TRBV20-1; clone_size: few; j_call: TRBJ2-3; cdr3_nt: TGCAGTGCTGAACGAGGAGATACGCAGTATTTT; cdr3_aa: CSAERGDTQYF
d_call: TRBD1; v_call: TRBV18; clone_size: -; j_call: TRBJ1-2; cdr3_nt: TGTGCCAGCTCACAACAGGGGGCAGGCTATGGCTACACCTTC; cdr3_aa: CASSQQGAGYGYTF
d_call: -; v_call: TRBV5-1; clone_size: -; j_call: TRBJ1-2; cdr3_nt: TGCGCCAGTTCTACGGGACCTGAGTATGGCTACACCTTC; cdr3_aa: CASSTGPEYGYTF
d_call: -; v_call: TRBV12-5; clone_size: -; j_call: TRBJ1-5; cdr3_nt: TGTGCTAGTGTCGAAGGGAGGGATAGCAATCAGCCCCAGCATTTT; cdr3_aa: CASVEGRDSNQPQHF
d_call: -; v_call: TRBV6-6; clone_size: -; j_call: TRBJ1-2; cdr3_nt: TGTGCCAGCAGTTACCCGGCGAACTATGGCTACACCTTC; cdr3_aa: CASSYPANYGYTF
d_call: TRBD2; v_call: TRBV5-1; clone_size: once; j_call: TRBJ2-2; cdr3_nt: TGCGCCAGCAGCTTCATAGCGGGATTGGACGGGGAGCTGTTTTTT; cdr3_aa: CASSFIAGLDGELFF
d_call: -; v_call: TRBV6-1; clone_size: -; j_call: TRBJ1-1; cdr3_nt: TGTGCCAGCAGTGAAGTAGGGGGGGACACTGAAGCTTTCTTT; cdr3_aa: CASSEVGGDTEAFF
d_call: -; v_call: TRBV4-2; clone_size: -; j_call: TRBJ1-5; cdr3_nt: TGTGCCAGCAGCCGCTCCGCGGGTGCGACCCAGCATTTT; cdr3_aa: CASSRSAGATQHF
d_call: TRBD2; v_call: TRBV9; clone_size: -; j_call: TRBJ2-7; cdr3_nt: TGTGCCAGCAGCGAGCGTTGGCTAGCGGGCTCATACGAGCAGTACTTC; cdr3_aa: CASSERWLAGSYEQYF
d_call: -; v_call: TRBV1; clone_size: -; j_call: TRBJ2-2; cdr3_nt: TGCACCAGCAGCCGGCGCCGGCTCCCTAACACCGGGGAGCTGTTTTTT; cdr3_aa: CTSSRRRLPNTGELFF
d_call: TRBD1; v_call: TRBV5-4; clone_size: -; j_call: TRBJ1-2; cdr3_nt: TGTGCCAGCAGCCGGGGGACCGCGACAGGGTTTGGCTACACCTTC; cdr3_aa: CASSRGTATGFGYTF
d_call: -; v_call: TRBV5-1; clone_size: -; j_call: TRBJ1-1; cdr3_nt: TGCGCCAGCAGCTTGGGAGGGTTCACTGAAGCTTTCTTT; cdr3_aa: CASSLGGFTEAFF
d_call: -; v_call: TRBV7-9; clone_size: few; j_call: TRBJ2-6; cdr3_nt: TGTGCCAGCAGCTTTGGGGCCTCTGGGGCCAACGTCCTGACTTTC; cdr3_aa: CASSFGASGANVLTF